Each of the 20 T cell receptor beta chains below was sequenced from the same sample in a study of T cell responses to AZD1222 COVID-19 vaccine. Some clones are missing from TCRdb's copy, which holds only in-frame ones; the method was immunoSEQ multiplex PCR. The table lists 140,000 to 150,000 clones, approximately 93% of them singletons, with roughly an eighth in the top ten. Material: peripheral blood, obtained after recovery from COVID-19. These receptors were collected from an adult who had recovered from COVID-19.

This clone was detected only a few times. This chain links TRBV7-3 with TRBJ1-6; TRBD1 matches at 8 bases. The CDR3 sequence is 15 residues long. J lost 7 bases, V lost 2 bases, and 4 bases had no gene match. Germline CDR1 and CDR2: SGHTA and FQGTGA. CDR3 region: CASSLRQGSNSPLHF. The DNA for the CDR3 is TGTGCCAGCAGCTTACGACAGGGGTCAAATTCACCCCTCCACTTT.

Turning to this clone: One end of the junction varies from germline; a read error may be responsible. The chain's CDR3 is CASSPLREAQYF. The CDR3 coding sequence is TGTGCCAGCAGCCCCCTCCGAGAGGCCCAGTACTTC. This chain connects TRBV6-5 to TRBJ2-5; D is ambiguous. The CDR3 consists of 12 residues. Germline V CDR1 and CDR2: MNHEY, SVGAGI.

The rearrangement joins TRBV12-2 to TRBJ2-6; TRBD2 is the table's D call and was not checked against the DNA. TRBV12-2 is flagged as a pseudogene. The CDR3 has 17 amino acids. This CDR3 reads CASRLLAGGPGANVLTF. Here the CDR3 DNA reads TGTGCAAGTCGCTTACTAGCGGGAGGGCCTGGGGCCAACGTCCTGACTTTC.

The rearrangement joins TRBV9 to TRBJ1-2; 10 nucleotides align to TRBD1. Trimming took 0 bases from V and 3 from J; bases not matched to a gene: 2. The CDR3 consists of 15 residues. Germline V gene data show CDR1 as SGDLS and CDR2 as YYNGEE. CDR3 region: CASSVGGTGDYGYTF. CDR3 nucleotide sequence: TGTGCCAGCAGCGTAGGGGGGACAGGGGACTATGGCTACACCTTC.

The rearrangement links TRBV30 to TRBJ1-2; D remains unclear. CDR1 and CDR2 (germline): GTSNPN, SVGIG (reference sequence). The CDR3 loop spans 14 amino acids. Trimming left V 0 bases short and J 2 bases short, with 10 bases between. The CDR3 sequence is CAWSVRRENYGYTF. As DNA, the CDR3 is TGTGCCTGGAGTGTACGGCGAGAAAACTATGGCTACACCTTC.

The chain joins TRBV5-1 to TRBJ1-5; possibly TRBD1 for D (5 bases). The V and J ends lost 4 bases and 1 base respectively, with 9 bases between them. Per germline, CDR1 SGHRS and CDR2 YFSETQ. This CDR3 comprises 14 residues. CDR3 amino acids: CASSPDTSNQPQHF. In DNA form, the CDR3 reads TGCGCCAGCAGCCCGGACACCAGCAATCAGCCCCAGCATTTT.

This chain links TRBV2 with TRBJ2-7; 16 positions agree with TRBD2. Losses at the gene ends were 2 bases for V and 5 bases for J; bases not matched to a gene: 6. The CDR3 consists of 17 residues. Germline V gene data show CDR1 as SNHLY and CDR2 as FYNNEI. The CDR3 coding sequence is TGTGCCAGCAGTGAACAGGGACTAGCGGGAGGGGGCCACGAGCAGTACTTC. Its protein is CASSEQGLAGGGHEQYF.

The chain couples TRBV11-2 to TRBJ1-5; 9 bases align to TRBD1. Germline values: CDR1 SGHAT, CDR2 FQNNGV. This CDR3 comprises 15 residues. The junction had 0 bases not matched to a gene; V was cut back by 1 base and J by 2 bases. The CDR3 nucleotides read TGTGCCAGCAGCTTAGGGACAGGGGGCAATCAGCCCCAGCATTTT. It specifies CASSLGTGGNQPQHF.

This sequence joins TRBV7-9 and TRBJ2-7; no clear D. Trimming cost V 1 base and J 0 bases, with 7 bases left between them. Germline V gives CDR1 SEHNR, CDR2 FQNEAQ (reference sequence). This CDR3 is built from 14 residues. The CDR3 is CASSLEGLSYEQYF. The CDR3 DNA reads TGTGCCAGCAGCTTAGAAGGGCTCTCCTACGAGCAGTACTTC.

The chain joins TRBV24-1 to TRBJ1-5; a weak D match, TRBD1 (6 bases). The germline CDR1 and CDR2 sequences are KGHDR and SFDVKD. Trimming took off 3 bases at V and 0 bases at J, with 11 bases between the two ends. CDR3 length: 16 amino acids. This CDR3 reads CATSDPDRNSNQPQHF. In DNA, the CDR3 is TGTGCCACCAGTGATCCGGACAGAAATAGCAATCAGCCCCAGCATTTT.

V gene TRBV28 combines with J gene TRBJ2-7, with D possibly called TRBD1 or TRBD2 (5 bases each). The CDR3 runs 16 residues. The V end was cut by 5 bases, the J end by 3 bases, with 20 bases between. The V gene's germline CDR1 is MDHEN and CDR2 SYDVKM. The CDR3 region is CASSPSHRGPYYEQYF. CDR3 DNA sequence: TGTGCCAGCAGTCCTTCGCACCGGGGACCTTACTACGAGCAGTACTTC.

This clone was found a few times. The V call is TRBV3-1 (or the pseudogene TRBV3-2), the J call TRBJ2-1; no definite D call. Trimming removed 1 base at V and 2 bases at J, with 12 bases between. Per germline, CDR1 LGHDT and CDR2 YNNKEL (reference sequence). The CDR3 consists of 16 residues. CDR3 sequence: CASSQGSTVTYNEQFF. The DNA of the CDR3 is TGTGCCAGCAGCCAAGGATCGACTGTTACCTACAATGAGCAGTTCTTC.

This clone is a singleton in its sample. The chain couples TRBV6-5 to TRBJ1-5; D is unresolved. Germline CDR1 is MNHEY and CDR2 is SVGAGI. CDR3 size: 15 residues. V lost 6 bases, J lost 0 bases, and 12 bases lay in between. CDR3 bases: TGTGCCAGCAGAATCCGGGCTAATAGCAATCAGCCCCAGCATTTT. Its translation is CASRIRANSNQPQHF.

In DNA, the CDR3 is TGTGCCTCAGGGGGTCGACGCGGGACAGGGAAGGATGAAGCTTTCTTT. Translation gives CASGGRRGTGKDEAFF. V usage is TRBV30 and J usage is TRBJ1-1, with 9 bases lining up with TRBD1. CDR3 length: 16 residues. V lost 7 bases and J lost 7; bases outside the gene matches: 19. Looked up from germline, CDR1 is GTSNPN and CDR2 is SVGIG (reference sequence).

This chain links TRBV19 with TRBJ2-5; TRBD2 matches at 16 bases. The junction had 10 bases not matched to a gene; V was cut back by 5 bases and J by 1 base. Germline V gives CDR1 LNHDA, CDR2 SQIVND (reference sequence). This CDR3 has 19 residues. The DNA of the CDR3 is TGTGCCAGTAGTCGTACCGGGACTAGCGGGAGGGCCCCCCAAGAGACCCAGTACTTC. It specifies CASSRTGTSGRAPQETQYF.

The gene calls are TRBV19 and TRBJ2-1; D uncertain. Trimming removed 5 bases at V and 4 bases at J, with 3 bases between. This CDR3 has 11 amino acids. Germline values: CDR1 LNHDA, CDR2 SQIVND (reference sequence). This CDR3 reads CASSFYNEQFF. CDR3 in DNA: TGTGCCAGTAGTTTTTACAATGAGCAGTTCTTC.

This clone was detected only once. Other nucleotide sequences from this sample produce the same CDR3. The chain recombines TRBV5-1 with TRBJ2-2, with 8 bases aligning to TRBD2. CDR3 length equals 14 residues. The germline CDR1 and CDR2 sequences are SGHRS and YFSETQ. V was pared by 7 bases and J by 4 bases, with 6 bases of the junction left unmatched. CDR3 amino acids: CASETGGFTGELFF. The CDR3 DNA sequence: TGCGCCAGCGAAACGGGAGGGTTCACCGGGGAGCTGTTTTTT.

The chain joins TRBV28 to TRBJ1-2; D is possibly TRBD1 (6 bases). V was clipped by 6 bases and J by 8 bases, with 19 bases between them. The germline V gene encodes CDR1 MDHEN and CDR2 SYDVKM. The CDR3 has 14 amino acids. In DNA, the CDR3 is TGTGCCAGCAGACAGGGAGGCAGGGGTGAGGGCTACACCTTC. It translates to CASRQGGRGEGYTF.

In DNA form, the CDR3 reads TGTGCCAGCAGTTTATGGTCTCGCAGGGTAACTTCCTACGAGCAGTACTTC. Translation: CASSLWSRRVTSYEQYF. The J gene is TRBJ2-7, the V gene TRBV28, with D perhaps matching TRBD1 (5 bases). V gave up 0 bases and J gave up 1 base, with 16 bases separating them. Germline-derived CDR1 and CDR2 are MDHEN and SYDVKM. The CDR3 contains 17 residues.

The rearrangement uses TRBV20-1 and TRBJ1-2, with a tentative D call TRBD1 (5 bases). With 3 bases removed from V and 8 bases from J, the gap between germline ends came to 22 bases. The CDR3 runs to 15 residues. Germline V gene data show CDR1 as DFQATT and CDR2 as SNEGSKA (reference sequence). In nucleotides, the CDR3 is TGCAGTGCTAGTGCGCGCCCCCGGGACCTAGAAGGCTACACCTTC. This translates into CSASARPRDLEGYTF.